The rows below give T cell receptor beta chains drawn from one sample of a study of lymphopenia after photon versus proton radiotherapy. Data came from immunoSEQ multiplex PCR; TCRdb stores just in-frame clones and leaves some out. The sample comprises about 70,000 clones, about nine tenths of which are singletons, and 2.2% rests with the top ten. The sample was peripheral blood, taken from a patient treated with photon-based radiotherapy. These receptors were obtained from a woman in her forties with cholangiocarcinoma. The CDR3 runs from the conserved cysteine through the conserved F or W. The D gene is left open where the match is weak. Not every row has a clone size; where given, it reads once, few, many or a size class.

j_call | d_call | v_call | clone_size | cdr3_nt | cdr3_aa
TRBJ2-2 | TRBD1 | TRBV7-9 | NA | TGTGCCAGCAGCCTGGCGGGACAGGGGCACACCGGGGAGCTGTTTTTT | CASSLAGQGHTGELFF
TRBJ2-1 | NA | TRBV19 | NA | TGTGCCAGTAGCAGGGGGGAAGATGAGCAGTTCTTC | CASSRGEDEQFF
TRBJ2-5 | TRBD1 | TRBV7-8 | NA | TGTGCCAGCAGCTTAGACAGGGGGACGGAGACCCAGTACTTC | CASSLDRGTETQYF
TRBJ2-1 | NA | TRBV6-5 | NA | TGTGCCAGCAGTCTCAGGACAGAAGGGGACGGTGAGCAGTTCTTC | CASSLRTEGDGEQFF
TRBJ2-3 | NA | TRBV5-4 | NA | TGTGCCAGCAGCTTGGGTCCCTATACGCAGTATTTT | CASSLGPYTQYF
TRBJ1-1 | NA | TRBV4-3 | NA | TGCGCCAGCAGCCCCTCGTCGGGCAGGGCGGACACTGAAGCTTTCTTT | CASSPSSGRADTEAFF
TRBJ2-2 | NA | TRBV5-1 | NA | TGCGCCAGCAGCTCGGTAGGTGGGGAGCTGTTTTTT | CASSSVGGELFF
TRBJ1-1 | NA | TRBV5-1 | NA | TGCGCCAGCAGCTCGACTGGGTACGGGAACACTGAAGCTTTCTTT | CASSSTGYGNTEAFF
TRBJ2-1 | NA | TRBV5-1 | NA | TGCGCCAGCAGCCCTGGACGGAACAATGAGCAGTTCTTC | CASSPGRNNEQFF
TRBJ2-5 | NA | TRBV6-5 | NA | TGTGCCACCAAGACGTTTAAAGAGACCCAGTACTTC | CATKTFKETQYF
TRBJ2-4 | TRBD2 | TRBV30 | NA | TGTGCCTGGAGCCAGACTAGCGGGAGGGCGTTTGGAGCCAAAAACATTCAGTACTTC | CAWSQTSGRAFGAKNIQYF
TRBJ1-5 | NA | TRBV4-1 | NA | TGCGCCAGCAGCCAAGATCCGTCAGGACCACTTCAGGATCAGCCCCAGCATTTT | CASSQDPSGPLQDQPQHF
TRBJ2-1 | TRBD2 | TRBV5-1 | few | TGCGCCAGCAGCTTGACTAGCGGGACCAGAAATGAGCAGTTCTTC | CASSLTSGTRNEQFF
TRBJ1-2 | NA | TRBV4-1 | NA | TGCGCCAGCAGCCAAGTTAGAACAGTTAACTATGGCTACACCTTC | CASSQVRTVNYGYTF
TRBJ2-6 | NA | TRBV9 | NA | TGTGCCAGCAGCGAGGAGTTCTCTGGGGCCAACGTCCTGACTTTC | CASSEEFSGANVLTF
TRBJ1-1 | NA | TRBV10-2 | NA | TGCGCCAGCAGTGAGGAAGGGGGTGAAGTTTGGGACACTGAAGCTTTCTTT | CASSEEGGEVWDTEAFF
TRBJ2-7 | NA | TRBV7-9 | NA | TGTGCCAGCAGCTTGGGATCCTACGAGCAGTACTTC | CASSLGSYEQYF
TRBJ2-7 | TRBD2 | TRBV28 | NA | TGTGCCAGCAGTATACTAGCGGGAGGGTCGGCCGAGCAGTACTTC | CASSILAGGSAEQYF
TRBJ2-2 | NA | TRBV7-3 | NA | TGTGCCAGCAGCTTAAACACTGGGAACACCGGGGAGCTGTTTTTT | CASSLNTGNTGELFF